This T cell receptor (beta chain) came from a study of blood T cell repertoires in acute mononucleosis (TCRdb year 2020). Regarding the complete study: To capture the primary response, acute-phase samples were obtained within 2 weeks of when symptoms began. In acute infection, YVL-BR-specific cells made up a mean of around 2.1% of blood CD8 T cells and GLC-BM-specific cells made up a mean of about 1.1%. The mean EBV load in blood was approximately 4 log10 genome copies per million B cells during acute infection, compared with over 2 at convalescence.

This specimen's time point label, interpreted: acute infectious mononucleosis, at clinical presentation within 2 weeks of symptom onset (visit 1). Over the course of primary infection, this study followed CD8 T cell responses against two immunodominant EBV epitopes, BRLF1 109 (YVL-BR) and BMLF1 280 (GLC-BM). A positive serum heterophile antibody test together with EBV viral capsid antigen-specific IgM pointed to primary EBV infection. Magnetic positive selection (MACS) was first used to enrich total CD8 T cells from PBMCs. A FACSAria III was used to sort live CD3+ CD8+ tetramer+ cells to a purity above 85%. A PE-conjugated tetramer loaded with the BRLF1 109-117 peptide was used for cell sorting. After tetramer sorting, TCR repertoires of EBV epitope-specific CD8 T cells were deep-sequenced directly ex vivo at acute infection and at convalescence. A few people aged roughly 18 to 30 with clinical acute infectious mononucleosis and laboratory evidence of primary EBV infection were used as donors. Heparinized peripheral blood was collected once when donors presented clinically with mononucleosis symptoms and a second time roughly 6 months afterward. PBMCs were isolated by Ficoll-Paque density gradient centrifugation.

Total RNA from at least 9,500 sorted tetramer+ CD8 T cells was reverse transcribed into cDNA for TCR profiling. CDR3 regions were amplified by PCR with primers annealing to V and J regions, adding unique molecular identifiers to track templates. TCRalpha and TCRbeta chains were profiled using the immunoSEQ platform, including its sequencing and error-correction standards. Concerning the study's data processing: Clonal copy numbers were corrected for sequencing and PCR errors, and CDR3s were defined per IMGT conventions. Analysis was limited to productive rearrangements and used immunoSEQ Analyzer versions 2.0 and 3.0, and gene-pairing frequencies were further processed in Microsoft Excel. Circos plots were used to visualize V-J pairings, and MEME plus a custom motifSearch program were used to find CDR3 motifs. The OLGA algorithm was used to calculate the probability of generation of TCR sequences. Clonotypes seen at both visits were called persistent; those seen only acutely were nonpersistent; those seen only at convalescence were de novo. Any amino acid clonotype used by more than one donor was defined as a public TCR. Entries here come from immuneACCESS through TCRdb and include only in-frame sequences with V and J called. Some clones fail to appear in such tables; in the studies checked, an unresolved V gene covers under half of the shortfall, and the cause of the remainder is unknown. V, J and clone size reflect that table, while D and trimming were determined from the DNA. Recorded for this sample are thousands of clones; less than 30% of them occurred a single time. Approximately 30% of the sample is in the top ten clones.

The V end gives up 6 bases and the J end 6 bases, leaving 7 bases in the junction not matched to a gene. The germline V gene sets CDR1 to MDHEN and CDR2 to SYDVKM. CDR3 length: 13 amino acids, cysteine to phenylalanine. Only the CDR3 portion is preserved as DNA: 39 bases, with reading frame beginning at the first base. In its sample, this clone was seen a few times. Base qualities are not recorded, but no much larger clone differs from it by a single base. The paper's findings and limits, for the study overall: For BRLF1 (YVL-BR), a dominant role in TCR repertoire selection was played by TCRalpha CDR3 motifs, whereas only a minimal role was played by TCRbeta. Low acute-to-convalescent clonotype overlap might partly reflect sampling error, because only a fraction of each donor's blood was analyzed. The cohort comprised only three donors, so group averages rested on very few individuals. Only about 9.5% of unique acute clonotypes persisted into convalescence, yet these made up most of the response; new diverse de novo clonotypes seemingly replaced the rest.

The rearranged chain carries TRBV28 and TRBJ2-7, with 8 central nucleotides matching TRBD2. The clonotype originates from a young woman with infectious mononucleosis caused by EBV. The sequenced sample was EBV YVL epitope tetramer+ CD8+ T cells sorted from PBMCs, obtained during acute infectious mononucleosis. The meaning of the sample's cell subset or site label: CD8 T cells binding a tetramer with EBV BRLF1 109-117 peptide (YVL-BR). The CDR3 region has the sequence CASSQLTSVEQYF. The DNA sequence is as follows: TGTGCCAGCAGCCAGTTGACTAGCGTCGAGCAGTACTTC.